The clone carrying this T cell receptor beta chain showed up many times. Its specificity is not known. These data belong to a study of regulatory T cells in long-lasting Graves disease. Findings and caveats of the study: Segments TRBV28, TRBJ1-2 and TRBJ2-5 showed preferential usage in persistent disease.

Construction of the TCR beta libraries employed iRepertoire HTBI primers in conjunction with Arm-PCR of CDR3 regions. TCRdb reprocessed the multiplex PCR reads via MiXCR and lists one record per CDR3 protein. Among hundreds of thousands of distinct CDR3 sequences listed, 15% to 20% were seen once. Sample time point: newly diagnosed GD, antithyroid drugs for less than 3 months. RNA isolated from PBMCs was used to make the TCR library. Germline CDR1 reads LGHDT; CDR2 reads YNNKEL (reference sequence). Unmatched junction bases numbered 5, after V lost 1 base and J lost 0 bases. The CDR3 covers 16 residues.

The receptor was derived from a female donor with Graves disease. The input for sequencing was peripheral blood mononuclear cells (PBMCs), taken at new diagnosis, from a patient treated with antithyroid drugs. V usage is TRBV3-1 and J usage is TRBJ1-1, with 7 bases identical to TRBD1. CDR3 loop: CASSQAPDRMNTEAFF. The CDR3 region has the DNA TGTGCCAGCAGCCAAGCACCGGACAGGATGAACACTGAAGCTTTCTTT.